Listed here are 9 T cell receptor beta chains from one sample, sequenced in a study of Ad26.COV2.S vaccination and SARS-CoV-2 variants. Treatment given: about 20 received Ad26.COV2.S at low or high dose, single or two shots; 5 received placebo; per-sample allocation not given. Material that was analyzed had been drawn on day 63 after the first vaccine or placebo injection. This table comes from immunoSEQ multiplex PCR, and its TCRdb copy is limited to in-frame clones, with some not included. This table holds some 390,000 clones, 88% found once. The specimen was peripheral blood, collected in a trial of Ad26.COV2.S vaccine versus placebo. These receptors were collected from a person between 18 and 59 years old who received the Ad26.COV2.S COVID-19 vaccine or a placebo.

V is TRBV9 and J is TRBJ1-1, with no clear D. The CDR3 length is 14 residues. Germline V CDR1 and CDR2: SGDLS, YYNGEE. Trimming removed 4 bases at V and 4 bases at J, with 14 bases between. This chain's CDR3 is CASSPPQRTTEAFF. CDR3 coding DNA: TGTGCCAGCAGCCCCCCCCAGCGGACCACTGAAGCTTTCTTT.

The chain's CDR3 is CASSQDSVRQGAYEQYF. For the CDR3, the DNA is TGCGCCAGCAGCCAAGATTCGGTGCGGCAGGGAGCCTACGAGCAGTACTTC. The rearrangement uses TRBV4-1 and TRBJ2-7; either TRBD1 or TRBD2 may fit D (5 bases each). V was pared by 0 bases and J by 2 bases, with 17 bases between. This CDR3 contains 17 residues. Per the germline V gene, CDR1 is MGHRA and CDR2 is YSYEKL.

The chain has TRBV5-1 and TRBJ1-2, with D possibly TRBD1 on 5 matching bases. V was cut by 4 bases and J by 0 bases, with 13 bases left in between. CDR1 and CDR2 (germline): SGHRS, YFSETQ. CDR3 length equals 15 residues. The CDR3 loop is CASSAQRGTNYGYTF. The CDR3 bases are TGCGCCAGCAGCGCACAGAGGGGAACTAACTATGGCTACACCTTC.

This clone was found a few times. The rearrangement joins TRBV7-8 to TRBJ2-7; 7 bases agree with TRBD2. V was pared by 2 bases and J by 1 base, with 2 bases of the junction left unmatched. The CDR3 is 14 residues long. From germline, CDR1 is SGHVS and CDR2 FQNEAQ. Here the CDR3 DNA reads TGTGCCAGCAGCTTATCGGGGGGATCCTACGAGCAGTACTTC. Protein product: CASSLSGGSYEQYF.

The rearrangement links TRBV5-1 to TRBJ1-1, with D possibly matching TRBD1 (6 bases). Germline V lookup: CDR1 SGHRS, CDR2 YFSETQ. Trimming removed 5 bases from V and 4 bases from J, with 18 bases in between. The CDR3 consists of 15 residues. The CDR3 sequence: CASSEEGVVVTEAFF. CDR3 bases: TGCGCCAGCAGTGAAGAGGGGGTGGTTGTCACTGAAGCTTTCTTT.

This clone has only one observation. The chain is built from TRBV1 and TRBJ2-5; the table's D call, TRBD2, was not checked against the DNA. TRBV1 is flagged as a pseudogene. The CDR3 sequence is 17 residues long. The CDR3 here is CTSSQDRTSGTQETQYF. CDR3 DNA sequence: TGCACCAGCAGCCAAGATAGGACTAGCGGGACCCAAGAGACCCAGTACTTC.

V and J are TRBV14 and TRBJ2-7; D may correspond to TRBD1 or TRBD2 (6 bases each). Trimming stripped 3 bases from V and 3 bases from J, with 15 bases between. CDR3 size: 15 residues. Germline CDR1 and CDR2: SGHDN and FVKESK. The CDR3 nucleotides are TGTGCCAGCAGCCACGGGGTCGGGGGCTTCTACGAGCAGTACTTC. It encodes CASSHGVGGFYEQYF.

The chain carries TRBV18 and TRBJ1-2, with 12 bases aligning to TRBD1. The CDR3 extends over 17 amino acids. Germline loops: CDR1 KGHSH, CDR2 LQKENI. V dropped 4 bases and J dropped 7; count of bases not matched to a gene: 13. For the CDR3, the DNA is TGTGCCAGCTCACTGTCCGGGACAGGGGGCCACTTGGGTGGCTACACCTTC. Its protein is CASSLSGTGGHLGGYTF.

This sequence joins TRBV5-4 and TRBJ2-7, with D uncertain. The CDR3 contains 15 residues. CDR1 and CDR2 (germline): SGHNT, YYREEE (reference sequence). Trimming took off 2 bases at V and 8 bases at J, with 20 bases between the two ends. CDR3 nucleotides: TGTGCCAGCAGCTTCCCTTCGACAACCCCTACGAAGCAGTACTTC. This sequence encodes CASSFPSTTPTKQYF.